The 4 T cell receptor beta chains listed next were all sequenced from one sample in a study of beta chain features in type 1 diabetes. Study conclusions and caveats: Significant though moderate, a shortening of TCRB CDR3s appeared in all four CD4+ subsets of Type 1 diabetes patients.

Expressed TCRB transcripts got sequenced, as all isolated RNA was reverse transcribed. Produced via immunoSEQ multiplex PCR; TCRdb's table is partial and in-frame only. Among around 300,000 clones listed, approximately 16% were seen once. Their cognate antigens are unknown. The material sequenced was naive CD4+ T cells from blood. Every receptor here comes from a man aged 18 to 29 with type 1 diabetes.

In this sample, this clone turned up a few times. J is TRBJ2-1 and V is TRBV18; 8 bases are shared with TRBD2. In germline, CDR1 is KGHSH, CDR2 LQKENI. V lost 1 base to trimming and J lost 5 bases; unmatched junction nucleotides: 13. The CDR3 has 18 amino acids. The CDR3 spells CASSPRTGGSGTHNEQFF. In DNA, the CDR3 is TGTGCCAGCTCACCACGGACCGGTGGTAGCGGGACGCACAATGAGCAGTTCTTC.

The sample holds a few counts of this clone. The J gene is TRBJ1-2, the V gene TRBV5-4, with 10 bases that match TRBD1. The trim removed 5 bases at V and 4 bases at J, leaving 14 bases unmatched. CDR1 and CDR2 from the germline V gene are SGHNT and YYREEE (reference sequence). CDR3 size: 17 residues. The CDR3 sequence is CASRPGTGATLGYGYTF. In DNA, the CDR3 is TGTGCCAGCAGGCCCGGGACAGGGGCGACCTTGGGCTATGGCTACACCTTC.

This clone has just a few counts. V usage is TRBV9 and J usage is TRBJ1-1; D gene unclear. Per the germline V gene, CDR1 is SGDLS and CDR2 is YYNGEE. Trimming cost V 3 bases and J 3 bases, with 9 bases left between them. CDR3 size: 13 residues. The CDR3 protein is CASSARWDTEAFF. The CDR3 nucleotides are TGTGCCAGCAGCGCGAGGTGGGACACTGAAGCTTTCTTT. The full variable domain, rest sourced from reference TRBV9 and TRBJ1-1, is DSGVTQTPKHLITATGQRVTLRCSPRSGDLSVYWYQQSLDQGLQFLIQYYNGEERAKGNILERFSAQQFPDLHSELNLSSLELGDSALYFCASSARWDTEAFFGQGTRLTVV.

DNA of the CDR3: TGTGCCAGCAGCCAAGAGGGGGCACTAGCGCAAGAGACCCAGTACTTC. Residues: CASSQEGALAQETQYF. The chain has TRBV4-2 and TRBJ2-5; D is possibly TRBD2 (7 bases). Germline V gene sequence: CDR1 LGHNA, CDR2 YNFKEQ. CDR3 length: 16 residues. V was trimmed by 0 bases and J by 2 bases, leaving 13 bases between them.